Listed below are T cell receptor beta chains from one sample, sequenced in a study of CD4+ T cells in melanoma. Method: immunoSEQ multiplex PCR; TCRdb's copy keeps in-frame clones and lacks some. The table lists about 140,000 clones, around 90% of them singletons. The receptor source for this set is a human donor with melanoma. CDR3s include the opening cysteine and the closing phenylalanine or tryptophan. The D gene is left open where the match is weak. Clone size is shown for a subset of rows, as once, few, many or a class of expanded clone.

abundance	d_gene	v_gene	j_gene	len	CDR3aa	CDR3nt
once	-	TRBV5-1	TRBJ1-5	15	CASSLEGNSNQPQHF	TGCGCCAGCAGCTTGGAGGGAAATAGCAATCAGCCCCAGCATTTT
once	-	TRBV4-1	TRBJ2-1	17	CASSPIPGTGSYNEQFF	TGCGCCAGCAGCCCAATTCCCGGGACCGGCTCCTACAATGAGCAGTTCTTC
-	-	TRBV5-1	TRBJ1-3	14	CASSLTGTLNTIYF	TGCGCCAGCAGCTTGACAGGTACCCTGAACACCATATATTTT
-	-	TRBV5-1	TRBJ1-2	14	CASSPEEGYYGYTF	TGCGCCAGCAGCCCAGAAGAGGGATACTATGGCTACACCTTC
-	-	TRBV2	TRBJ2-2	14	CASRTDGNTGELFF	TGTGCCAGCAGAACCGACGGGAACACCGGGGAGCTGTTTTTT
few	-	TRBV5-1	TRBJ2-3	15	CASSHDGRTTDTQYF	TGCGCCAGCAGCCACGACGGACGCACCACAGATACGCAGTATTTT
-	TRBD2	TRBV30	TRBJ2-5	17	CAWSVYKGLAGVETQYF	TGTGCCTGGAGTGTATATAAGGGACTAGCGGGGGTAGAGACCCAGTACTTC
-	-	TRBV6-1	TRBJ2-3	13	CASSERPPDTQYF	TGTGCCAGCAGTGAGAGACCCCCAGATACGCAGTATTTT
-	-	TRBV2	TRBJ2-1	13	CASSVIQHNEQFF	TGTGCCAGCAGTGTGATACAGCACAATGAGCAGTTCTTC
-	TRBD1	TRBV2	TRBJ2-7	14	CASSLRDRFHEQYF	TGTGCCAGCAGTCTCCGGGACAGGTTCCACGAGCAGTACTTC
-	TRBD2	TRBV19	TRBJ2-7	14	CASSPGLGSDEQYF	TGTGCCAGTAGTCCGGGACTAGGATCCGACGAGCAGTACTTC
-	-	TRBV25-1	TRBJ1-4	15	CASSGRDNVREKLFF	TGTGCCAGCAGTGGCCGGGATAACGTTCGTGAAAAACTGTTTTTT
-	-	TRBV7-3	TRBJ2-3	15	CASSPFGAATDTQYF	TGTGCCAGCAGCCCGTTCGGAGCAGCAACAGATACGCAGTATTTT
-	-	TRBV4-2	TRBJ1-5	14	CASSQDGRNQPQHF	TGTGCCAGCAGCCAAGACGGGCGAAATCAGCCCCAGCATTTT
-	-	TRBV7-9	TRBJ1-2	12	CASSLSVAGYTF	TGTGCCAGCAGTCTTAGCGTAGCTGGCTACACCTTC
-	-	TRBV5-6	TRBJ1-5	16	CASSRSHDRRNQPQHF	TGTGCCAGCAGCCGTAGTCATGACAGAAGAAATCAGCCCCAGCATTTT
-	TRBD1	TRBV5-1	TRBJ1-4	14	CASGQGATNEKLFF	TGCGCCAGCGGTCAGGGGGCAACTAATGAAAAACTGTTTTTT
-	TRBD2	TRBV30	TRBJ2-5	21	CAWRGGRGSGLAGKYQETQYF	TGTGCCTGGAGGGGGGGCCGGGGCTCTGGACTAGCGGGGAAGTACCAAGAGACCCAGTACTTC
-	-	TRBV9	TRBJ1-5	14	CASSVDGGPQPQHF	TGTGCCAGCAGCGTAGACGGGGGGCCTCAGCCCCAGCATTTT